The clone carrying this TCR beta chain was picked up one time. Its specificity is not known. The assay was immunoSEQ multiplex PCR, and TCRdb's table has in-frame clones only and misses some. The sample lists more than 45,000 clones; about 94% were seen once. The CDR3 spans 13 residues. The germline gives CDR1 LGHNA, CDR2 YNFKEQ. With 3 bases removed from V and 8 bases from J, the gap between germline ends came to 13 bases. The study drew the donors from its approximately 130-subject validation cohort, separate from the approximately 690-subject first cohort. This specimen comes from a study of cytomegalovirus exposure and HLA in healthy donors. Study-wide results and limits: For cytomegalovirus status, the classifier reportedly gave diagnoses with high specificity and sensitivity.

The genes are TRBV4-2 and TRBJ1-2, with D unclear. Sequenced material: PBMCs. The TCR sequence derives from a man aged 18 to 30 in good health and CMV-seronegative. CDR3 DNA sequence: TGTGCCAGCAGCCAGGGCTTGGAACGAGGCTACACCTTC. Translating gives CASSQGLERGYTF.